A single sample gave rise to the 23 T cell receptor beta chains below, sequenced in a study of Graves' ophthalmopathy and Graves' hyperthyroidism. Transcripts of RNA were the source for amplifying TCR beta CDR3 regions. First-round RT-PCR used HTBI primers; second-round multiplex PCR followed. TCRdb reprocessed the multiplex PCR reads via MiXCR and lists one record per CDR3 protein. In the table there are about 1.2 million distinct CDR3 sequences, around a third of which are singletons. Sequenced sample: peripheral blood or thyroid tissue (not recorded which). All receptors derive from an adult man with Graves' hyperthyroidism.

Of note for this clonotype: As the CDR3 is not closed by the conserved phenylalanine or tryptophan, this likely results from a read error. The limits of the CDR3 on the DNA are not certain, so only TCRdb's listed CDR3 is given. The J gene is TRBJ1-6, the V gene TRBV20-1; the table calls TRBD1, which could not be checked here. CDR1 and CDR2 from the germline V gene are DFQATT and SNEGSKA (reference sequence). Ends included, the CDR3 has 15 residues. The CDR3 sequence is CSANRDRGDNSPLQS.

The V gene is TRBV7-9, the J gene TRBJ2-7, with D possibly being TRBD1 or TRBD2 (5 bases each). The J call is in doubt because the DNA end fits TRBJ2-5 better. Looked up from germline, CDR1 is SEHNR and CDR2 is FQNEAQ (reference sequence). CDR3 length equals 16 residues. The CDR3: CASSPLRDLSWETQYF. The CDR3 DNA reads TGTGCCAGCAGCCCCCTACGGGACCTTTCTTGGGAGACCCAGTACTTC.

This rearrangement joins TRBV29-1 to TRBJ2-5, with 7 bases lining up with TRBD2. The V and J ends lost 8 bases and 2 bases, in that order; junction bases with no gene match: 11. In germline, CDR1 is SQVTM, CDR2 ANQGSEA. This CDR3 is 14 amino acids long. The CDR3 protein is CSSRRGGRQETQYF. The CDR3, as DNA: TGCAGCTCCCGACGCGGGGGACGGCAAGAGACCCAGTACTTC.

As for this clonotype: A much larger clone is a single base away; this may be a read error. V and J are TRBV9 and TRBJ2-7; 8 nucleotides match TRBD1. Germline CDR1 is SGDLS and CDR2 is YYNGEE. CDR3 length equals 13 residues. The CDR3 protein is CAGSFGQGWEQYF. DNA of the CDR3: TGTGCCGGCAGCTTTGGACAGGGCTGGGAGCAGTACTTC.

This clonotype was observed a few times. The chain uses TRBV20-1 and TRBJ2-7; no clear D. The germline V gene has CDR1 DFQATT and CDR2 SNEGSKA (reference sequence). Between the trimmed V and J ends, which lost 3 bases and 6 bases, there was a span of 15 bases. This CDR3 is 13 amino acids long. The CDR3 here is CSASPRSIGEQYF. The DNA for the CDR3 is TGCAGTGCTAGCCCTAGGTCTATTGGCGAGCAGTACTTC.

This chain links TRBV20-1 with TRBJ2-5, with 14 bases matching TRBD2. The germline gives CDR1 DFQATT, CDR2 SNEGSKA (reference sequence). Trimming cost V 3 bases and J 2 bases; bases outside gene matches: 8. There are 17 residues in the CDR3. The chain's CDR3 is CSARTGLAGGPQETQYF. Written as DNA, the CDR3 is TGCAGTGCTAGGACCGGACTAGCGGGGGGACCACAAGAGACCCAGTACTTC.

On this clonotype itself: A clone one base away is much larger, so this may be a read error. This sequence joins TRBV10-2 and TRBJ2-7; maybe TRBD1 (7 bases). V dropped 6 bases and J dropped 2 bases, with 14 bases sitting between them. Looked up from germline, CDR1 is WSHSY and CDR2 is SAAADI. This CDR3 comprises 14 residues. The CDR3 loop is CASRLEGAPYEQYF. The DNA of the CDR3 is TGCGCCAGCAGACTGGAGGGGGCACCCTACGAGCAGTACTTC.

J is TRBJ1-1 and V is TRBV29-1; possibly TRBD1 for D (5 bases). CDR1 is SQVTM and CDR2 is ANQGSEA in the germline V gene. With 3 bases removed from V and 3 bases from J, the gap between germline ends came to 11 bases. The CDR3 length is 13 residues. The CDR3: CSVEGGSDTEAFF. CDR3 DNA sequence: TGCAGCGTTGAGGGGGGGTCGGACACTGAAGCTTTCTTT.

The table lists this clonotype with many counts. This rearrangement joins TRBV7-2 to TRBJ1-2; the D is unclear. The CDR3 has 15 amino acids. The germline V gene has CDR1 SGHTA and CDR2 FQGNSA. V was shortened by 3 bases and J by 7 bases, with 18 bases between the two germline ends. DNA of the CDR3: TGTGCCAGCAGCTTCACACCTTCCCCGCAGAGTGGCTACACCTTC. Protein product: CASSFTPSPQSGYTF.

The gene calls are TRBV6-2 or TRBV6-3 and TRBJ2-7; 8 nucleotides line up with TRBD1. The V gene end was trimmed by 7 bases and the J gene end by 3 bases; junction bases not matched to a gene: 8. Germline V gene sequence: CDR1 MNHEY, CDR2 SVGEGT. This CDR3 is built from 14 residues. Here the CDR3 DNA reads TGTGCCAGCATCCCGAGGGACAGGATCTACGAGCAGTACTTC. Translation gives CASIPRDRIYEQYF.

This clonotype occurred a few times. This CDR3 reads CASSPSGLTEAFF. The CDR3 DNA reads as TGTGCCAGCAGCCCGTCGGGTCTCACTGAAGCTTTCTTT. The chain recombines TRBV3-1 with TRBJ1-1; D is unclear. The CDR3 has 13 residues. The V gene lost 4 bases and the J gene lost 4 bases, with 10 bases spanning the gap. CDR1 is LGHDT, CDR2 YNNKEL, per germline (reference sequence).

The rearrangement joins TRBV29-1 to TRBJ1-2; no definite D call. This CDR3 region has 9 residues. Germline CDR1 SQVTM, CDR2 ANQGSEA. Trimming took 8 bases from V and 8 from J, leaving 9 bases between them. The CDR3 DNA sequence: TGCAGCTTAGGTAGCGGCTACACCTTC. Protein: CSLGSGYTF. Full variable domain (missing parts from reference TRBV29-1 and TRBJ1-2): SAVISQKPSRDICQRGTSLTIQCQVDSQVTMMFWYRQQPGQSLTLIATANQGSEATYESGFVIDKFPISRPNLTFSTLTVSNMSPEDSSIYLCSLGSGYTFGSGTRLTVV.

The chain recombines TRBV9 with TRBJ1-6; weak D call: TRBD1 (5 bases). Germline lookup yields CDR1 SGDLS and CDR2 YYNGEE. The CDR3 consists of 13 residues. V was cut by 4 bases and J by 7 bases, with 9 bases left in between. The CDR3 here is CASSPDTNSPLHF. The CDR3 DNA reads TGTGCCAGCAGCCCGGACACAAATTCACCCCTCCACTTT.

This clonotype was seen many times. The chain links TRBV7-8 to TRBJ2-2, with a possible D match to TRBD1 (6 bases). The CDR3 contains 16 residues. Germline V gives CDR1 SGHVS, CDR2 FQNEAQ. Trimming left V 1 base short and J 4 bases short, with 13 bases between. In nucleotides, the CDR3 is TGTGCCAGCAGCTTAGTAGGGACACCCTTCACCGGGGAGCTGTTTTTT. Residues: CASSLVGTPFTGELFF.

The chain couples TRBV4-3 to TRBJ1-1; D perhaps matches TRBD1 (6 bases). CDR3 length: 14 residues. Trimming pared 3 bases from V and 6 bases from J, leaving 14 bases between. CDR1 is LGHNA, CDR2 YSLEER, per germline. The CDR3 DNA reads TGCGCCAGCAGCCAGAGAGCCGGGGGCCCTGAAGCTTTCTTT. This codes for CASSQRAGGPEAFF.

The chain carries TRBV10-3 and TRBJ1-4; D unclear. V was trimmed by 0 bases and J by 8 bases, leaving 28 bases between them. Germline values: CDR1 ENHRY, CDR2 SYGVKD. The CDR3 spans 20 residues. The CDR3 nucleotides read TGTGCCATCAGTGAGTCCCCTGGGAGAGACTATGGCTACAGTTGGGAAAAACTGTTTTTT. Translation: CAISESPGRDYGYSWEKLFF.

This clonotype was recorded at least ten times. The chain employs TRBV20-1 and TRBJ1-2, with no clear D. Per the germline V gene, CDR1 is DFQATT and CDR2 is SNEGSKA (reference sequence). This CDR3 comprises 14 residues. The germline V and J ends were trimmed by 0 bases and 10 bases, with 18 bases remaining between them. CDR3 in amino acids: CSARDAVEGPAYTF. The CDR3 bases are TGCAGTGCTAGAGATGCCGTTGAGGGCCCGGCCTACACCTTC.

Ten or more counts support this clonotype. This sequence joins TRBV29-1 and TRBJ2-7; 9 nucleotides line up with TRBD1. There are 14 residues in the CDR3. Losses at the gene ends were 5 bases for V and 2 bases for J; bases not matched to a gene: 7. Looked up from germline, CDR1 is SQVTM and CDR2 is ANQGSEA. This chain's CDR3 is CSVLHRGLPYEQYF. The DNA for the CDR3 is TGCAGCGTTCTCCACAGGGGGCTTCCCTACGAGCAGTACTTC.

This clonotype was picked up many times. CDR3 in DNA: TGTGCCAGCAGCCAAGATCAGGGGACAGGGTTGGAAAAACTGTTTTTT. It is translated as CASSQDQGTGLEKLFF. The gene calls are TRBV14 and TRBJ1-4; TRBD1 matches at 9 bases. V dropped 0 bases and J dropped 8; count of bases not matched to a gene: 7. Germline CDR1 and CDR2: SGHDN and FVKESK. CDR3 length equals 16 residues.

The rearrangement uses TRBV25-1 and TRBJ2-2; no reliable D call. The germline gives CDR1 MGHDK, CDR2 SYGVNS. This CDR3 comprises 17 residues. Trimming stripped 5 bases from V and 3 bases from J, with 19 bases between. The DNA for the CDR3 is TGTGCCAGCAGTTTAGGTTCTGAGGACCTATACACCGGGGAGCTGTTTTTT. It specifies CASSLGSEDLYTGELFF.

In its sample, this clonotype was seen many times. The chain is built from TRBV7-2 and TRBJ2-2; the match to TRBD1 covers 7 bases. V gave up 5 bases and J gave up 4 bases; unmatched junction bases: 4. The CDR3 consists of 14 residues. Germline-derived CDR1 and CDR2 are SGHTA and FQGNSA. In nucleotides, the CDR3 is TGTGCCAGCAGCCCTTGGGACAGCACCGGGGAGCTGTTTTTT. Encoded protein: CASSPWDSTGELFF.

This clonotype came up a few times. CDR3 residues: CASSQRWGQNTEAFF. The CDR3 DNA reads as TGTGCCAGCAGCCAAAGATGGGGACAGAACACTGAAGCTTTCTTT. This chain connects TRBV14 to TRBJ1-1; D might be TRBD1 (6 bases). The CDR3 runs to 15 residues. V was pared by 2 bases and J by 1 base, with 11 bases between. Germline CDR1 reads SGHDN; CDR2 reads FVKESK.

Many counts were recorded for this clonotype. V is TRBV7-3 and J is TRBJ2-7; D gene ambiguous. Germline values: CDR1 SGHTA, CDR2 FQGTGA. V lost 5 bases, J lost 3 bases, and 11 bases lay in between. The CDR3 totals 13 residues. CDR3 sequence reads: CASSPKLGYEQYF. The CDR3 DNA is TGTGCCAGCAGCCCCAAGCTTGGCTACGAGCAGTACTTC.